These 4 T cell receptor beta chains share one sample of origin, sequenced in a study of Ad26.COV2.S vaccination and SARS-CoV-2 variants. The treatment was: around 19 received Ad26.COV2.S at low or high dose, single or two shots; several received placebo; per-sample allocation not given. Sampling was done on day 63 after the first vaccine or placebo injection. Repertoires were generated with immunoSEQ multiplex PCR, while TCRdb's copy carries only in-frame clones and drops some. The table shows roughly 380,000 clones, with over 75% occurring only once. Sequencing used peripheral blood, obtained in a trial of Ad26.COV2.S vaccine versus placebo. These receptors came from a person between 18 and 60 years old who received the Ad26.COV2.S COVID-19 vaccine or a placebo.

This chain links TRBV2 with TRBJ2-1; 12 bases are a match to TRBD2. Per germline, CDR1 SNHLY and CDR2 FYNNEI. V dropped 5 bases and J dropped 5; count of bases not matched to a gene: 4. The CDR3 extends over 15 amino acids. CDR3 in amino acids: CASSRLAGENNEQFF. Here the CDR3 DNA reads TGTGCCAGCAGTCGACTAGCGGGGGAGAACAATGAGCAGTTCTTC.

The chain combines TRBV7-3 with TRBJ2-3; 7 bases fit TRBD1. CDR1 is SGHTA, CDR2 FQGTGA, per germline. The CDR3 covers 13 residues. V gave up 5 bases and J gave up 4 bases; unmatched junction bases: 3. The CDR3 protein is CASSITGADTQYF. CDR3 sequence (DNA): TGTGCCAGCAGCATTACAGGGGCAGATACGCAGTATTTT. Full variable domain (rest looked up from reference TRBV7-3 and TRBJ2-3): GAGVSQTPSNKVTEKGKYVELRCDPISGHTALYWYRQSLGQGPEFLIYFQGTGAADDSGLPNDRFFAVRPEGSVSTLKIQRTERGDSAVYLCASSITGADTQYFGPGTRLTVL.

This rearrangement joins TRBV28 to TRBJ2-7; a possible D gene is TRBD1 (5 bases). CDR1 MDHEN and CDR2 SYDVKM come from the germline V gene. The length of the CDR3 is 15 residues. Deletions cut 6 bases from V and 2 bases from J, with 17 bases between. CDR3 loop: CASSAQPPRAYEQYF. In DNA form, the CDR3 reads TGTGCCAGCAGCGCCCAGCCACCCAGGGCCTACGAGCAGTACTTC.

The gene calls are TRBV9 and TRBJ1-2, with D hard to call. The CDR3 has 11 amino acids. The germline CDR1 and CDR2 sequences are SGDLS and YYNGEE. Trimming took off 7 bases at V and 3 bases at J, with 7 bases between the two ends. CDR3 coding DNA: TGTGCCAGCGGGGAATACTATGGCTACACCTTC. It encodes CASGEYYGYTF.